These T cell receptor beta chains were read from a single sample in a study of T cells after posttransplantation cyclophosphamide. Method: immunoSEQ multiplex PCR; TCRdb's copy keeps in-frame clones and lacks some. The data show under 75,000 clones, with roughly 93% seen just once and about 3.2% held by the top ten. Source material: PBMCs. These receptors all come from a woman between 25 and 40 years old in good health and a related stem cell transplant donor. The conserved cysteine and the conserved F or W are not part of the CDR3 here. The order of the fields is V gene, J gene, CDR3 protein.

TRBV15	TRBJ2-1	ATSRGPDNEQF
TRBV9	TRBJ1-3	ASSARGQGAGNTIY
TRBV18	TRBJ1-3	ASSPLGTVSSGNTIY
TRBV19	TRBJ1-2	ASSWGFGYGYT
TRBV7-3	TRBJ2-1	ASSHDQSRQF
TRBV4-3	TRBJ2-3	ASSQQTHSNTQY
TRBV5-1	TRBJ1-4	ASSLLFVNNEKLF
TRBV19	TRBJ2-2	ASSLQGGAGSGELF
TRBV9	TRBJ1-1	ASSVDPGQGTEAF
TRBV7-9	TRBJ1-4	ASSLGRGQTLGNEKLF
TRBV28	TRBJ1-3	ASSLSGTGLSGNTIY
TRBV21-1	TRBJ1-1	ASSRRTGPEAF
TRBV9	TRBJ1-1	ASSPRTGGNTEAF
TRBV2	TRBJ1-2	ASSEDRFNYGYT